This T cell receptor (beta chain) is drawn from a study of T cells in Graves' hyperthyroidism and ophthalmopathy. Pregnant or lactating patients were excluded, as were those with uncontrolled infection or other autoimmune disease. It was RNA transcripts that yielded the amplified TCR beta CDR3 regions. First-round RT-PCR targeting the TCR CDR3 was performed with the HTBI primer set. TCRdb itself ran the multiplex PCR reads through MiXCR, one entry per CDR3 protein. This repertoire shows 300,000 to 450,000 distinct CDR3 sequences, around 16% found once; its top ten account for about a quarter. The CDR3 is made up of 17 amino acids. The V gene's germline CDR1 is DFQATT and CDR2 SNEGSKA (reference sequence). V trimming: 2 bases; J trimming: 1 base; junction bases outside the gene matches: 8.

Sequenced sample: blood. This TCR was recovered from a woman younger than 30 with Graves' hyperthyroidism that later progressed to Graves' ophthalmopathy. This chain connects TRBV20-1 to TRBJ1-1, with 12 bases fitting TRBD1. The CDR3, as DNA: TGCAGTGCTAGAATGGGACAGGGGGCGAGGGGGAACACTGAAGCTTTCTTT. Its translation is CSARMGQGARGNTEAFF.